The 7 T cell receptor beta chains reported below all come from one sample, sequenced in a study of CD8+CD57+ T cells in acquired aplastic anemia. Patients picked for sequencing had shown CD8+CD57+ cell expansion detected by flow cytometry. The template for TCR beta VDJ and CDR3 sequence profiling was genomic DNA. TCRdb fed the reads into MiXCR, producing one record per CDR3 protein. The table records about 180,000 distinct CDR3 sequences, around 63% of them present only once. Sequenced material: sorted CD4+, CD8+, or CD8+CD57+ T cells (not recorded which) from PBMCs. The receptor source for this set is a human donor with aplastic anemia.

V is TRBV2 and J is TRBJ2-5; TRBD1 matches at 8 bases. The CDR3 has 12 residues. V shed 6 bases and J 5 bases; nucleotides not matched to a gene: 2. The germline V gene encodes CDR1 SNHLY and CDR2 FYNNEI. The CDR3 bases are TGTGCCAGCAGCTGGGACAGGGAGACCCAGTACTTC. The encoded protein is CASSWDRETQYF. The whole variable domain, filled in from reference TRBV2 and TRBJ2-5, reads EPEVTQTPSHQVTQMGQEVILRCVPISNHLYFYWYRQILGQKVEFLVSFYNNEISEKSEIFDDQFSVERPDGSNFTLKIRSTKLEDSAMYFCASSWDRETQYFGPGTRLLVL.

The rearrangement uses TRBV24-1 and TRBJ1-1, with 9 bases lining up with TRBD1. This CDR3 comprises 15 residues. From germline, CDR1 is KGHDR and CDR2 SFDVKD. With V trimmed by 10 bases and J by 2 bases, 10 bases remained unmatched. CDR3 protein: CATSSGTGINTEAFF. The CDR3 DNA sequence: TGTGCCACAAGCTCCGGGACAGGGATTAACACTGAAGCTTTCTTT.

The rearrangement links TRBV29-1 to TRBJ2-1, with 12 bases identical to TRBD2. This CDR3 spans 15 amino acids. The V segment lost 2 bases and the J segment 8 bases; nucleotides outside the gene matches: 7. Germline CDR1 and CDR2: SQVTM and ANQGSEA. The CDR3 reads CSVEPSGRAADEQFF. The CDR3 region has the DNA TGCAGCGTTGAACCTAGCGGGAGGGCCGCCGATGAGCAGTTCTTC.

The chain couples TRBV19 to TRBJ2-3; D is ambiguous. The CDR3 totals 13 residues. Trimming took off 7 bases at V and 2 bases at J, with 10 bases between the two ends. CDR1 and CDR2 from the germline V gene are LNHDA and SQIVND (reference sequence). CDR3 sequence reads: CASNQAYTDTQYF. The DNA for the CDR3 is TGTGCCAGTAATCAAGCATACACAGATACGCAGTATTTT. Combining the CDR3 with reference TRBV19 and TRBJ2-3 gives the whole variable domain DGGITQSPKYLFRKEGQNVTLSCEQNLNHDAMYWYRQDPGQGLRLIYYSQIVNDFQKGDIAEGYSVSREKKESFPLTVTSAQKNPTAFYLCASNQAYTDTQYFGPGTRLTVL.

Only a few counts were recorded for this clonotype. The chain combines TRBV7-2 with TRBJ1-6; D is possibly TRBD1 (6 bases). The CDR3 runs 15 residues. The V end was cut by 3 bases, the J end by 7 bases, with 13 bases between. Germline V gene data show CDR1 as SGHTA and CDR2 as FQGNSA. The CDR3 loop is CASSFPGARNSPLHF. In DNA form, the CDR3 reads TGTGCCAGCAGCTTCCCAGGGGCCAGGAATTCACCCCTCCACTTT.

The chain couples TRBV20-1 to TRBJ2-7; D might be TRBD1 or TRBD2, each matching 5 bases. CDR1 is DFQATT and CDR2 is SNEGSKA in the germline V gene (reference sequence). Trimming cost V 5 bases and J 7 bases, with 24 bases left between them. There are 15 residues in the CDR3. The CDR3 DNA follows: TGCAGTGCTCCAAACCTACGGGGACCACTGGGGGAGCAGTACTTC. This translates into CSAPNLRGPLGEQYF.

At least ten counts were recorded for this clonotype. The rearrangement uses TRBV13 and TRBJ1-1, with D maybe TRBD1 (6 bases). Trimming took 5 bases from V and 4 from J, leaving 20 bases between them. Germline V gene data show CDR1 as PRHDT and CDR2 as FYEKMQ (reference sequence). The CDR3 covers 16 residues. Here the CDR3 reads CASSMALSQGATEAFF. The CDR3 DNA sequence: TGTGCCAGCAGCATGGCCCTGTCACAGGGAGCCACTGAAGCTTTCTTT.